This TCR beta chain comes out of a study of OX40 agonist ivuxolimab in advanced cancers. The study in broad terms: The costimulatory receptor OX40 (CD134) was targeted by ivuxolimab, a fully human IgG2 agonistic monoclonal antibody. Intravenous ivuxolimab was administered to patients every 2 weeks at six dose levels: 0.01, 0.1, 0.3, 1.5, 3 and 10 mg/kg. Among the approximately 50 dose-escalation patients, about 20 had hepatocellular carcinoma, around 15 melanoma, 9 renal cell carcinoma and 9 head and neck cancer. In the dose-escalation cohort, roughly four fifths of patients were male, and the mean age was roughly 60 years, with a range of roughly 23 to 85. Patients were allowed to have had prior anti-PD-1, anti-PD-L1 or anti-CTLA-4 therapy, and about 40% of the dose-escalation patients had been treated with checkpoint inhibitors. Three dose-escalation patients achieved partial responses, one with hepatocellular carcinoma and two with cutaneous melanoma. Peripheral TCRbeta sequencing aimed to test whether ivuxolimab altered TCR sequence diversity and caused clonal T-cell expansion. The paper covers the monotherapy dose-escalation part of the phase I ivuxolimab trial, which included N ≈ 50 patients. Broad study findings and their caveats: Low levels of normalized T-cell clonal expansion were also seen in some patients who did not respond. In partial responders in the 0.1-3.0 mg/kg groups, normalized peripheral clonal expansion was found to be among the lowest, especially among CD8+ T cells. The antigen specificity of the peripheral T cells that underwent clonal expansion was not determined. On average, CD8+ T cells showed more expanded clones than CD4+ T cells after ivuxolimab. Clonal expansion of both CD4+ and CD8+ blood T cells was observed from baseline to week 6 at doses 0.1 to 3.0 mg/kg.

For sequencing of the TCRbeta CDR3 region, genomic DNA was extracted from the sorted cells. TCRbeta CDR3 regions were sequenced using the immunoSEQ Assay. This is the immuneACCESS table as TCRdb keeps it, with only in-frame sequences that have V and J called. A part of the clones is gone; compared with another copy, unresolved V genes explain less than half, and the rest is unexplained. For this sample there are 100,000 to 150,000 clones; roughly nine tenths appear just once. 0.95% to 1.4% of the sample lies in the top ten. Patients with a history of autoimmune disease or receiving systemic immunosuppression were excluded from the trial. Peripheral blood for TCR sequencing was collected from all dose cohorts at baseline, on cycle 4 day 1, and on cycle 7 day 1. The samples were drawn from a first-in-human, open-label, multicenter phase I dose-escalation trial of ivuxolimab. Adults with locally advanced or metastatic melanoma, renal cell, hepatocellular, or head and neck squamous cell carcinoma were enrolled in the trial. Before TCR sequencing, CD4+ T cells and CD8+ T cells from peripheral blood were sorted into separate populations.

The germline V gene provides CDR1 SQVTM and CDR2 ANQGSEA. The CDR3 measures 14 amino acids from cysteine to phenylalanine. Solely the CDR3 DNA is kept, with 42 bases framed from the first base. Trimming costs V 8 bases and J 0 bases, and their ends lie 17 bases apart. Concerning this clone: Its binding antigen is unknown. The input lacks base qualities; no much larger clone sits a single base away.

The material was CD4+ or CD8+ T cells sorted from blood, obtained in a trial of the OX40 agonist ivuxolimab. The sequence came from an adult with an advanced solid tumor such as melanoma, head and neck, liver or kidney cancer. Here the chain combines TRBV29-1 and TRBJ2-7; the D region possibly corresponds to TRBD1 (5 bases align). This receptor has the CDR3 CSILGRRSSYEQYF. The sequenced DNA is TGCAGCATTTTGGGGCGCCGATCCTCCTACGAGCAGTACTTC.